This T cell receptor (beta chain) was identified in a study of blood T cell repertoires in COVID-19. The CDR3 consists of 15 residues. J was trimmed by 2 bases and V by 0 bases; bases with no gene match: 5. CDR1 is SGDLS and CDR2 is YYNGEE in the germline V gene. The protocol was immunoSEQ multiplex PCR, while the TCRdb copy is restricted to in-frame clones and leaves out a portion. Here the sample spans some 96,000 clones, 70% to 90% being singletons. A single count supports this clone. This TCR derives from a human donor in a cohort sampled during active COVID-19. This chain links TRBV9 with TRBJ2-7, with 7 bases fitting TRBD2. The sequenced material came from peripheral blood. CDR3 sequence: CASSVAASGTYEQYF. CDR3 bases: TGTGCCAGCAGCGTAGCGGCTAGCGGAACCTACGAGCAGTACTTC.